What follows are 27 T cell receptor beta chains derived from one specimen sequenced in a study of T cell responses to AZD1222 COVID-19 vaccine. Measured with immunoSEQ multiplex PCR; TCRdb has only the in-frame clones, and not every one. The sample holds 80,000 to 95,000 clones, around 87% seen once. Sequencing used peripheral blood, obtained on day 0 of MenACWY control vaccination. The origin of the receptors is an adult in good health.

This rearrangement joins TRBV5-1 to TRBJ2-5; D is unresolved. The germline V gene has CDR1 SGHRS and CDR2 YFSETQ. This CDR3 comprises 13 residues. Trimming removed 0 bases from V and 5 bases from J, with 8 bases in between. The CDR3 loop is CASSLVTPETQYF. CDR3 nucleotides: TGCGCCAGCAGCTTGGTGACTCCCGAGACCCAGTACTTC. Combining the CDR3 with reference TRBV5-1 and TRBJ2-5 gives the whole variable domain KAGVTQTPRYLIKTRGQQVTLSCSPISGHRSVSWYQQTPGQGLQFLFEYFSETQRNKGNFPGRFSGRQFSNSRSEMNVSTLELGDSALYLCASSLVTPETQYFGPGTRLLVL.

The table lists this clone with a count of one. This chain connects TRBV4-1 to TRBJ2-5; 7 bases are a match to TRBD2. CDR3 size: 14 residues. The junction had 5 bases not matched to a gene; V was cut back by 3 bases and J by 4 bases. The V gene's germline CDR1 is MGHRA and CDR2 YSYEKL. The CDR3 region is CASSQGSGRETQYF. The CDR3 DNA is TGCGCCAGCAGCCAGGGTAGCGGGCGAGAGACCCAGTACTTC.

The rearrangement links TRBV20-1 to TRBJ1-2; no clear D gene. V lost 7 bases to trimming and J lost 0 bases, with 6 bases between them. Looked up from germline, CDR1 is DFQATT and CDR2 is SNEGSKA (reference sequence). This CDR3 comprises 11 residues. This chain's CDR3 is CSVMTNYGYTF. The CDR3 DNA reads as TGCAGTGTAATGACTAACTATGGCTACACCTTC.

The chain combines TRBV10-1 with TRBJ2-1; no clear D gene. CDR3 length: 16 amino acids. Germline CDR1 and CDR2: WNHNN and SYGVQD (reference sequence). V lost 2 bases and J lost 7, with 18 bases in between. CDR3 region: CASSEEVGTVGNEQFF. CDR3 bases: TGCGCCAGCAGTGAGGAGGTGGGAACAGTCGGGAATGAGCAGTTCTTC.

V usage is TRBV7-9 and J usage is TRBJ1-1; D is uncertain. The germline V gene encodes CDR1 SEHNR and CDR2 FQNEAQ (reference sequence). V was trimmed by 5 bases and J by 1 base, leaving 11 bases between them. The CDR3 sequence is 14 residues long. CDR3 bases: TGTGCCAGCAGCCCGCGAGGAGGGAACACTGAAGCTTTCTTT. Its translation is CASSPRGGNTEAFF. The variable domain in full, with the rest retrieved from reference TRBV7-9 and TRBJ1-1, is DTGVSQNPRHKITKRGQNVTFRCDPISEHNRLYWYRQTLGQGPEFLTYFQNEAQLEKSRLLSDRFSAERPKGSFSTLEIQRTEQGDSAMYLCASSPRGGNTEAFFGQGTRLTVV.

The chain carries TRBV30 and TRBJ1-6; 9 bases fit TRBD1. Trimming cost V 6 bases and J 8 bases; bases outside gene matches: 11. Germline V gene sequence: CDR1 GTSNPN, CDR2 SVGIG (reference sequence). The CDR3 loop spans 15 amino acids. The CDR3 sequence is CACRTPGQGYSPLHF. The CDR3 bases are TGTGCCTGCCGGACACCGGGACAGGGCTATTCACCCCTCCACTTT.

The rearrangement uses TRBV28 and TRBJ2-7; tentatively, D is TRBD1 or TRBD2 (5 bases each). Looked up from germline, CDR1 is MDHEN and CDR2 is SYDVKM. The V and J ends lost 5 bases and 2 bases respectively, with 13 bases between them. The CDR3 has 14 residues. The CDR3 reads CASSIVGAAYEQYF. The CDR3 DNA sequence: TGTGCCAGCAGTATAGTCGGGGCGGCCTACGAGCAGTACTTC.

The chain carries TRBV6-5 and TRBJ2-1; TRBD2 matches at 10 bases. V lost 0 bases and J lost 4; bases outside the gene matches: 0. Looked up from germline, CDR1 is MNHEY and CDR2 is SVGAGI. The CDR3 is 15 amino acids. The CDR3 sequence is CASSYSSGGYNEQFF. Written as DNA, the CDR3 is TGTGCCAGCAGTTACTCTAGCGGGGGGTACAATGAGCAGTTCTTC.

The rearrangement links TRBV7-9 to TRBJ1-1; 8 bases agree with TRBD1. The V gene's germline CDR1 is SEHNR and CDR2 FQNEAQ (reference sequence). The J segment lost 0 bases and the V segment lost 7 bases, leaving 7 bases of the junction unmatched. The length of the CDR3 is 15 residues. The CDR3 region is CASTTTGDMNTEAFF. CDR3 bases: TGTGCCAGCACCACGACAGGGGACATGAACACTGAAGCTTTCTTT.

The chain has TRBV28 and TRBJ1-3; 8 positions agree with TRBD1. From germline, CDR1 is MDHEN and CDR2 SYDVKM. The CDR3 consists of 15 residues. With 1 base clipped from V and 6 bases from J, the junction kept 5 bases outside the gene matches. The CDR3 reads CASSLSRTGLNTIYF. Here the CDR3 DNA reads TGTGCCAGCAGTTTATCCCGGACAGGGTTAAACACCATATATTTT.

The chain joins TRBV9 to TRBJ2-2, with TRBD2 matching over 8 bases. Germline-derived CDR1 and CDR2 are SGDLS and YYNGEE. The trim removed 0 bases at V and 6 bases at J, leaving 10 bases unmatched. The CDR3 is made up of 17 amino acids. The CDR3 DNA is TGTGCCAGCAGCGTAGCTATCTTAGCGGGACTGGCCGGGGAGCTGTTTTTT. Amino acid sequence: CASSVAILAGLAGELFF.

This sequence joins TRBV27 and TRBJ2-7; D is perhaps TRBD1 (5 bases). Trimming took off 3 bases at V and 3 bases at J, with 12 bases between the two ends. CDR1 is MNHEY, CDR2 SMNVEV, per germline (reference sequence). The CDR3 covers 14 residues. This CDR3 is CASSFRQSLYEQYF. The CDR3 region has the DNA TGTGCCAGCAGTTTCCGACAGAGCCTCTACGAGCAGTACTTC.

CDR3 sequence: CASSELQGVSAGEQYF. DNA for the CDR3: TGTGCCAGCAGTGAGTTACAGGGGGTCTCCGCCGGCGAGCAGTACTTC. The chain joins TRBV2 to TRBJ2-7, with 8 bases aligning to TRBD1. This CDR3 is 16 amino acids long. Looked up from germline, CDR1 is SNHLY and CDR2 is FYNNEI. The J segment lost 6 bases and the V segment lost 3 bases, leaving 13 bases of the junction unmatched.

This clone was seen just once. The V gene is TRBV20-1, the J gene TRBJ2-5; no firm D call. Germline assignment: CDR1 DFQATT and CDR2 SNEGSKA (reference sequence). The V gene lost 7 bases and the J gene lost 7 bases, with 13 bases spanning the gap. CDR3 length: 11 amino acids. The DNA of the CDR3 is TGCAGTGAAGGGCTTCTGGCGACCCAGTACTTC. Its translation: CSEGLLATQYF.

Notes on this clone: Mismatch with germline at one junction end may stem from a read error. The DNA of the CDR3 is TGCGCCAGCAGTCCAGGGAGGGTGTCCTCCGAGCAGTACTTC. This translates into CASSPGRVSSEQYF. The rearrangement joins TRBV10-1 to TRBJ2-7; 7 nucleotides match TRBD2. The CDR3 totals 14 residues. Germline V gives CDR1 WNHNN, CDR2 SYGVQD (reference sequence).

The gene calls are TRBV30 and TRBJ2-1; D call uncertain. Trimming stripped 4 bases from V and 6 bases from J, with 13 bases between. The CDR3 totals 13 residues. CDR1 and CDR2 (germline): GTSNPN, SVGIG (reference sequence). The CDR3 loop is CAWNPGVSNEQFF. The CDR3 region has the DNA TGTGCCTGGAACCCCGGAGTGAGCAATGAGCAGTTCTTC.

There are a few counts of this clone. V gene TRBV28 combines with J gene TRBJ1-1; D might be TRBD1 (5 bases). The CDR3 consists of 13 residues. V was trimmed by 4 bases and J by 10 bases, leaving 16 bases between them. CDR1 and CDR2 from the germline V gene are MDHEN and SYDVKM. CDR3 region: CASSSGTPVRAFF. DNA of the CDR3: TGTGCCAGCAGTTCCGGGACTCCCGTACGAGCTTTCTTT. The complete variable domain, with remaining parts taken from reference TRBV28 and TRBJ1-1, reads DVKVTQSSRYLVKRTGEKVFLECVQDMDHENMFWYRQDPGLGLRLIYFSYDVKMKEKGDIPEGYSVSREKKERFSLILESASTNQTSMYLCASSSGTPVRAFFGQGTRLTVV.

This rearrangement joins TRBV4-1 to TRBJ2-7; TRBD1 matches at 9 bases. Trimming took 2 bases from V and 5 from J; bases not matched to a gene: 10. The CDR3 consists of 16 residues. The germline V gene encodes CDR1 MGHRA and CDR2 YSYEKL. CDR3 loop: CASSQKGQGGGDEQYF. As DNA, the CDR3 is TGCGCCAGCAGCCAAAAGGGACAGGGTGGGGGTGACGAGCAGTACTTC.

The rearrangement joins TRBV5-1 to TRBJ2-6; D uncertain. V was cut by 5 bases and J by 0 bases, with 9 bases left in between. Germline V lookup: CDR1 SGHRS, CDR2 YFSETQ. The CDR3 is 15 residues long. CDR3 protein: CASRAIGSGANVLTF. DNA of the CDR3: TGCGCCAGCAGGGCTATAGGCTCTGGGGCCAACGTCCTGACTTTC.

CDR3 amino acids: CAWSLTGVGGYTF. CDR3 in DNA: TGTGCCTGGAGTTTAACAGGGGTGGGCGGCTACACCTTC. V gene TRBV30 combines with J gene TRBJ1-2; 7 bases are shared with TRBD1. V lost 2 bases, J lost 8 bases, and 8 bases stayed unmatched. The CDR3 spans 13 residues. Germline CDR1 is GTSNPN and CDR2 is SVGIG (reference sequence).

The chain is built from TRBV19 and TRBJ1-3, with a weak D call TRBD1 (5 bases). Germline V CDR1 and CDR2: LNHDA, SQIVND (reference sequence). CDR3 length: 15 residues. V lost 6 bases and J 0 bases, leaving 12 bases between the germline ends. CDR3 loop: CASRIPGGSGNTIYF. The CDR3 DNA sequence: TGTGCCAGTAGAATACCGGGGGGCTCTGGAAACACCATATATTTT.

This chain joins TRBV5-1 and TRBJ1-4; D not resolved. V was cut by 0 bases and J by 8 bases, with 14 bases left in between. Germline CDR1 and CDR2: SGHRS and YFSETQ. The CDR3 is 15 amino acids. CDR3 DNA sequence: TGCGCCAGCAGCTTGGGGGCCATCGATGGGGAAAAACTGTTTTTT. Its protein product is CASSLGAIDGEKLFF.

This sequence joins TRBV20-1 and TRBJ2-7, with D unresolved. Germline assignment: CDR1 DFQATT and CDR2 SNEGSKA (reference sequence). The CDR3 loop spans 10 amino acids. Trimming took off 2 bases at V and 6 bases at J, with 5 bases between the two ends. The DNA of the CDR3 is TGCAGTGCTAGACGGCGCGAGCAGTACTTC. Protein: CSARRREQYF.

The chain couples TRBV6-6 to TRBJ1-5; D is ambiguous. CDR1 MNHNY and CDR2 SVGAGI come from the germline V gene (reference sequence). V was shortened by 5 bases and J by 0 bases, with 8 bases between the two germline ends. This CDR3 comprises 14 residues. For the CDR3, the DNA is TGTGCCAGCAGTCTCGACGGTAGCAATCAGCCCCAGCATTTT. Residues: CASSLDGSNQPQHF.

The chain couples TRBV18 to TRBJ1-4; D ambiguous. There are 15 residues in the CDR3. Germline V gene lookup returns CDR1 KGHSH and CDR2 LQKENI. V was clipped by 2 bases and J by 8 bases, with 15 bases between them. The CDR3 is CASSPYFRMGEKLFF. CDR3 DNA: TGTGCCAGCTCACCATACTTCAGGATGGGCGAAAAACTGTTTTTT. Variable domain in full (rest from reference TRBV18 and TRBJ1-4): NAGVMQNPRHLVRRRGQEARLRCSPMKGHSHVYWYRQLPEEGLKFMVYLQKENIIDESGMPKERFSAEFPKEGPSILRIQQVVRGDSAAYFCASSPYFRMGEKLFFGSGTQLSVL.

This chain joins TRBV30 and TRBJ1-2; a possible D gene is TRBD1 (6 bases). The CDR3 is made up of 14 amino acids. V dropped 6 bases and J dropped 6 bases, with 20 bases sitting between them. Looked up from germline, CDR1 is GTSNPN and CDR2 is SVGIG (reference sequence). The CDR3 bases are TGTGCCTGTGCCGAGGCTCCGGGGGGCGATGGCTACACCTTC. It translates to CACAEAPGGDGYTF.

This clone came up once. CDR3 nucleotides: TGTGCCAGTAGTCCCTTGGGAGGGAACTATGGCTACACCTTC. Translating gives CASSPLGGNYGYTF. This chain joins TRBV19 and TRBJ1-2; D remains unclear. V was cut by 5 bases and J by 2 bases, with 12 bases left in between. This CDR3 is built from 14 residues. Germline values: CDR1 LNHDA, CDR2 SQIVND (reference sequence).